This T cell receptor beta chain comes out of a study of blood T cells in healthy people across ages. This clonotype has just a few counts. The CDR3 length is 13 residues. The V gene end was trimmed by 5 bases and the J gene end by 9 bases; junction bases not matched to a gene: 6. From germline, CDR1 is KGHDR and CDR2 SFDVKD. A second about 6 to 12 cycle PCR used barcoded and J-beta primers. Via MiXCR, TCRdb re-called the 5' RACE reads, giving one row per CDR3 protein. The sample consists of 1.8 million or so distinct CDR3 sequences, about 39% of them appearing once. The chain joins TRBV24-1 to TRBJ2-1; 7 bases match TRBD2. This TCR was recovered from a human donor in good health. Sequencing used blood. CDR3 nucleotide sequence: TGTGCCACCAGTGGTGAGTTAGCGGGTGAGCAGTTCTTC. It specifies CATSGELAGEQFF.